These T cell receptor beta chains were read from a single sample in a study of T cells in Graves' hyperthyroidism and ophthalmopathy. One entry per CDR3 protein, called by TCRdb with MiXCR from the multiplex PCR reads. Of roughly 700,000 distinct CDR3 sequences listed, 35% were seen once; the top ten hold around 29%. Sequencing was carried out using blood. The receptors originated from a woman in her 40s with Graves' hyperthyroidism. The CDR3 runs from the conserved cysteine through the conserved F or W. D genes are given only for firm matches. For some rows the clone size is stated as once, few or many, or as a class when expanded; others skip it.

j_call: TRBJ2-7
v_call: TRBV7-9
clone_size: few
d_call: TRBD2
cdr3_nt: TGTGCCAGCTCACCACCCCTCTATGGGGGAGGGTACGAGCAGTACTTC
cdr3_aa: CASSPPLYGGGYEQYF

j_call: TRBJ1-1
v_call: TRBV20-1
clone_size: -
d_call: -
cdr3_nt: TGCAGTGCCAGCAGTTTCGGTTCTGAAGCTTTCTTT
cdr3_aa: CSASSFGSEAFF

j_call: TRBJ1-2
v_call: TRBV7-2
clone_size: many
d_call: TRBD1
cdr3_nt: TGTGCCAGCAGCGCGGGACAGATCTATGGCTACACCTTC
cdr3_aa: CASSAGQIYGYTF

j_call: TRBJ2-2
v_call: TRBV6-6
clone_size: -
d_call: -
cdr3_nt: TGTGCCAGCAATCGCGGACATAGTGACACCGGGGAGCTGTTTTTT
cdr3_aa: CASNRGHSDTGELFF

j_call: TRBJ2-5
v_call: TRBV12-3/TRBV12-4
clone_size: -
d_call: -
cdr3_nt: TGTGCCAGCAGTTTAGGTCGACAGTTCCAGGAGACCCAGTACTTC
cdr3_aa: CASSLGRQFQETQYF

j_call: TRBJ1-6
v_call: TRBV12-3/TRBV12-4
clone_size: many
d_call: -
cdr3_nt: TGTGCCAGCAGTTCAGATATTCACTATAATTCACCCCTCCACTTT
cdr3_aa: CASSSDIHYNSPLHF

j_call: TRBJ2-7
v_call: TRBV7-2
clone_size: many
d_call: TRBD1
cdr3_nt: TGTGCCAGCAGCTCAGGACAGGGTCCAAGGGAGCAGTACTTC
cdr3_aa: CASSSGQGPREQYF

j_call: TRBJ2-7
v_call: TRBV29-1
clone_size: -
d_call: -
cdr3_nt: TGCAGCGTTGTCGGCACGACAAACGGTGGCTACGAGCAGTACTTC
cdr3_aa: CSVVGTTNGGYEQYF

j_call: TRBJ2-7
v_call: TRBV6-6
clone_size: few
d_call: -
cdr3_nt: TGTGCCAGCAGACCCGCAGGGCCCTCCTACGAGCAGTACTTC
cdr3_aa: CASRPAGPSYEQYF

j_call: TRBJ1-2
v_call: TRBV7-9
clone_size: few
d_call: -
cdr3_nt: TGCGCCAGCAGCCAAGGTTTTTACGGGTACAACTATGGCTACACCTTC
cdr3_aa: CASSQGFYGYNYGYTF

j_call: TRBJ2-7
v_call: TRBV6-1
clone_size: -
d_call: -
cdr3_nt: TGTGCCAGCAGTCTTTCCGGGCAGGTCGTCTCCTACGAGCAGTACTTC
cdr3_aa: CASSLSGQVVSYEQYF

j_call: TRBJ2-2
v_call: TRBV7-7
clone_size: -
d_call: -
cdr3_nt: TGTGCTAGCAGCTTGAAGGGGATGGGGACCGGGGAGCTGTTTTTT
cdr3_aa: CASSLKGMGTGELFF

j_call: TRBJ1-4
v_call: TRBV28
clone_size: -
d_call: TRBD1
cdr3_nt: TGTGCCAGCTCTGGGACAGTAAATGAAAAACTGTTTTTT
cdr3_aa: CASSGTVNEKLFF

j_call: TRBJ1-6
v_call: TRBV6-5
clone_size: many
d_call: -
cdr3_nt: TGTGCCAGCAGGACAGCTCGTAATTCACCCCTCCACTTT
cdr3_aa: CASRTARNSPLHF